This T cell receptor beta chain derives from a study of T cell changes during pregnancy in multiple sclerosis. Repertoires were generated with immunoSEQ multiplex PCR, while TCRdb's copy carries only in-frame clones and drops some. The repertoire includes more than 75,000 clones, approximately 92% of them detected once, and roughly 1% sits in the top ten. Trimming removed 4 bases from V and 4 bases from J, with 13 bases in between. CDR1 is SGHRS, CDR2 YFSETQ, per germline. This CDR3 is 14 amino acids long. This chain uses TRBV5-1 with TRBJ2-3; perhaps TRBD1 as D (5 bases). This receptor was taken from a female donor with multiple sclerosis, enrolled in a pregnancy study. The sequenced sample was peripheral blood, obtained in the first trimester of pregnancy. The CDR3 reads CASSQPGISDTQYF. CDR3 nucleotides: TGCGCCAGCAGCCAACCAGGGATTTCAGATACGCAGTATTTT.